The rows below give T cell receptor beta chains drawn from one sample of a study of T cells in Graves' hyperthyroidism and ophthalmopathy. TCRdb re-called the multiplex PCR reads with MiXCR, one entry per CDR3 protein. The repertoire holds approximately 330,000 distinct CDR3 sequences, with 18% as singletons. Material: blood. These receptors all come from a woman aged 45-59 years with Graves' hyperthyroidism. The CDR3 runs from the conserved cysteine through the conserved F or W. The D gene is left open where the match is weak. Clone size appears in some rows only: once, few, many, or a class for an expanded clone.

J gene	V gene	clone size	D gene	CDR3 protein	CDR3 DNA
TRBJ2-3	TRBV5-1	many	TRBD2	CASSLVLAGVVTDTQYF	TGCGCCAGCAGCTTGGTCCTAGCGGGAGTTGTTACAGATACGCAGTATTTT
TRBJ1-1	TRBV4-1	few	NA	CASSQGDRMNTEAFF	TGCGCCAGCAGCCAAGGAGACCGCATGAACACTGAAGCTTTCTTT
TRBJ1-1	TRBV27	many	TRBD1	CASSFDRGGVNTEAFF	TGTGCCAGCAGTTTTGACAGGGGCGGGGTGAACACTGAAGCTTTCTTT
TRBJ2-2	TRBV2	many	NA	CASSSSPANTGELFF	TGTGCCAGCAGTTCATCGCCAGCGAACACCGGGGAGCTGTTTTTT
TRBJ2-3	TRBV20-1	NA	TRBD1	CSVEWRYGTGPTDTQYF	TGCAGCGTTGAATGGAGATACGGGACAGGCCCCACAGATACGCAGTATTTT
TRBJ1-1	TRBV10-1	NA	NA	CASSAGSEAFF	TGCGCCAGCAGTGCGGGGAGTGAAGCTTTCTTT
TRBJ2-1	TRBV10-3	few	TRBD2	CAISHGTSDNEQFF	TGTGCCATCAGCCACGGGACTAGCGACAATGAGCAGTTCTTC
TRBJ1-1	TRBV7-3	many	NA	CASSLEYNTEAFF	TGTGCCAGCAGCTTAGAATACAACACTGAAGCTTTCTTT
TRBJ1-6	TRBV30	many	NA	CAWRQLNSPLHF	TGTGCCTGGAGACAGCTTAATTCACCCCTCCACTTT
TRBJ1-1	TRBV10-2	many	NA	CASGPGQMNTEAFF	TGCGCCAGCGGTCCCGGACAGATGAACACTGAAGCTTTCTTT
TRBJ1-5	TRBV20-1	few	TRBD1	CSARANSGTGYYQPQHF	TGCAGTGCTAGAGCTAACTCCGGGACAGGGTATTATCAGCCCCAGCATTTT
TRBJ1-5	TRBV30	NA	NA	CAWSVQLSNQPQHF	TGTGCCTGGAGTGTACAACTTAGCAATCAGCCCCAGCATTTT
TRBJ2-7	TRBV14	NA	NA	CASSQPGYGYEQYF	TGTGCCAGCAGCCAACCGGGGTACGGCTACGAGCAGTACTTC
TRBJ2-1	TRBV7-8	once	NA	CASSLREPGVNEQFF	TGTGCCAGCAGCCTCCGTGAGCCCGGGGTAAATGAGCAGTTCTTC
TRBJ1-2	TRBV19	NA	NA	CASSTPGRESAYGYTF	TGTGCCAGTAGTACCCCCGGGCGGGAGTCCGCCTATGGCTACACCTTC
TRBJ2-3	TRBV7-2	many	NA	CASSLDRAGDTQYF	TGTGCCAGCAGCTTAGACAGGGCGGGAGATACGCAGTATTTT
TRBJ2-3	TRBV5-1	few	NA	CASSLVAGLPPDTQYF	TGCGCCAGCAGCTTGGTGGCCGGGCTCCCCCCAGATACGCAGTATTTT
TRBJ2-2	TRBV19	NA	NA	CASSIVHSNTGELFF	TGTGCCAGTAGTATAGTCCACTCAAACACCGGGGAGCTGTTTTTT
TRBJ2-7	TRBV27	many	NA	CASRQNLGREQYF	TGTGCCAGCAGACAAAATCTAGGGCGCGAGCAGTACTTC
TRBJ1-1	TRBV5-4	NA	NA	CASSVDGTEAFF	TGTGCCAGCAGCGTCGATGGCACTGAAGCTTTCTTT
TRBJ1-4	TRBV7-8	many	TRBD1	CASSVQGAGEKLFF	TGTGCCAGCAGCGTTCAGGGGGCAGGGGAAAAACTGTTTTTT
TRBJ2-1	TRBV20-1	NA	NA	CSARGWTTEQFF	TGCAGTGCTAGGGGGTGGACAACTGAGCAGTTCTTC
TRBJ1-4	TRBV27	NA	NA	CASSSQGFREKLFF	TGTGCCAGCAGTTCCCAGGGATTTCGTGAAAAACTGTTTTTT
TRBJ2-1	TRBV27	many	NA	CASSLFSGSSYNEQFF	TGTGCCAGCAGTTTATTCAGCGGAAGCTCCTACAATGAGCAGTTCTTC
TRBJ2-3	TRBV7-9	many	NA	CASRGPTTSTDTQYF	TGTGCCAGCAGGGGCCCGACTACTAGCACAGATACGCAGTATTTT